This paragraph covers one T cell receptor beta chain sequence. This clonotype was seen ten or more times. No antigen is known for it. It has no much larger one-base neighbor in the sample; base qualities were not kept. The V end gives up 2 bases and the J end 4 bases, leaving 27 bases in the junction not matched to a gene. The CDR3 starts with the cysteine, ends with the phenylalanine, and has 23 residues. Only the CDR3 part of the read is kept: 69 bases, read in frame from the first base. Sample treatment or condition, as interpreted from the label and publication: allogeneic hematopoietic cell transplantation with graft depleted of TCRalphabeta T cells and CD19 B cells. TCRalphabeta/CD19-depleted allogeneic hematopoietic cell grafts were given to the transplant recipients, all of whom were children. This specimen belongs to a study of T-cell reconstitution after alpha-beta-depleted transplantation in children (dated by TCRdb to 2016 to 2017). Regarding the study in general: Using TCR repertoire profiling, the study quantitatively followed how T-cell immune reconstitution unfolded in children after TCRalphabeta/CD19-depleted allogeneic hematopoietic cell transplantation.

Broader findings and caveats from the paper: The apparently early alphabetaT-cell count recovery about two months after transplant was reportedly dependent on only several hundred rapidly expanded clones derived from non-depleted graft cells. Over the following months the frequencies of hyperexpanded clones went down, and after one year T-cell counts and TCRbeta diversity were mostly credited to newly produced T cells. In some patients, the high TCRbeta diversity seen at day 60 was put down to recipient T cells and intrathymic progenitors that had survived conditioning.

Library prep was done by PCR. Instrument used: Illumina HiSeq 2500. To normalize quantification of the TCRbeta repertoire, the TCR libraries were built with molecular barcoding that relied on unique molecular identifiers. TCRdb's own reprocessing of the public reads used fastp at Q25 and MiXCR and kept productive beta chains. Records with the same CDR3 protein are collapsed into one entry carrying the most frequent genes and DNA. This sample holds about 440,000 distinct CDR3 sequences; around 46% were observed only once. The ten largest make up approximately 30% of the sample. This sequence was found in a girl aged 2 to 9 with aplastic anemia, due to receive a stem cell transplant. Sequences were derived from PBMCs, sampled before TCRalphabeta/CD19-depleted stem cell transplant. The chain was built from TRBV12-3 or TRBV12-4 and TRBJ2-2, and 8 junction bases match TRBD1. The CDR3: CASSLSPLYNILETGESTGELFF. At the DNA level, the sequence is TGTGCCAGCAGTTTAAGCCCCCTCTACAATATCCTGGAGACAGGGGAGTCCACCGGGGAGCTGTTTTTT.